Presented here are 11 T cell receptor beta chains from one specimen sequenced in a study of blood T cell repertoires in COVID-19 (dated by TCRdb to 2019 to 2021). The library was prepared using the immunoSEQ multiplex PCR assay. In its TCRdb copy, this immuneACCESS table keeps in-frame sequences only and misses some clones. Where compared with another copy, unresolved V genes explain less than half of these, and the others have no known cause. In this sample the table shows roughly 300,000 clones, approximately 91% of which occur a single time. The ten largest clones add up to approximately 8.8% of the sample. The sequenced sample was peripheral blood. The receptors were sampled from a man younger than 35 with active or convalescent COVID-19.

This chain joins TRBV5-8 and TRBJ1-2; maybe TRBD1 (6 bases). The CDR3 extends over 13 amino acids. The ends were cut back, 1 base at V and 4 bases at J, with 8 bases in the middle. Germline lookup yields CDR1 SGHTS and CDR2 YDEGEE. The DNA of the CDR3 is TGTGCCAGCAGCTTGAGGACAGCCTATGGCTACACCTTC. It is translated as CASSLRTAYGYTF.

This chain joins TRBV27 and TRBJ2-3; 10 bases are shared with TRBD2. The germline V gene has CDR1 MNHEY and CDR2 SMNVEV (reference sequence). The CDR3 consists of 16 residues. With V trimmed by 6 bases and J by 3 bases, 9 bases remained unmatched. The CDR3 sequence is CASRVAGGSGTDTQYF. As DNA, the CDR3 is TGTGCCAGCAGAGTAGCGGGGGGCAGTGGGACAGATACGCAGTATTTT.

V gene TRBV7-2 combines with J gene TRBJ1-2, with 8 bases lining up with TRBD1. Germline values: CDR1 SGHTA, CDR2 FQGNSA. The junction had 9 bases not matched to a gene; V was cut back by 5 bases and J by 7 bases. This CDR3 comprises 14 residues. This chain's CDR3 is CASSPNQGAGGYTF. CDR3 DNA sequence: TGTGCCAGCAGCCCTAATCAGGGGGCGGGTGGCTACACCTTC.

J is TRBJ2-7 and V is TRBV7-2; D is perhaps TRBD2 (5 bases). This CDR3 contains 14 residues. Germline CDR1 reads SGHTA; CDR2 reads FQGNSA. V was cut by 5 bases and J by 9 bases, with 20 bases left in between. CDR3 nucleotides: TGTGCCAGCAGCCGGGTTGTAGCAGCGGCGGGGCAGTACTTC. It yields the protein CASSRVVAAAGQYF.

The genes are TRBV6-8 and TRBJ2-7; tentatively, D is TRBD1 (6 bases). The germline CDR1 and CDR2 sequences are MNHGY and SAAAGT. V shed 0 bases and J shed 4 bases, with 22 bases lying between them. This CDR3 has 18 residues. In DNA form, the CDR3 reads TGTGCCAGCAGTTACTCGATGATCCTCCCAAGGGGGTTATACGAGCAGTACTTC. As protein: CASSYSMILPRGLYEQYF.

CDR3 region: CASTVFLNTEAFF. CDR3 sequence (DNA): TGTGCCAGCACCGTATTTTTGAACACTGAAGCTTTCTTT. V and J are TRBV6-5 and TRBJ1-1; D unresolved. Trimming removed 7 bases from V and 0 bases from J, with 9 bases in between. This CDR3 has 13 amino acids. Germline V lookup: CDR1 MNHEY, CDR2 SVGAGI.

This clone was detected only once. J is TRBJ2-7 and V is TRBV5-6; 7 nucleotides match TRBD1. V shed 7 bases, J shed 3 bases, and the junction held 4 bases outside the gene matches. The CDR3 loop spans 12 amino acids. Germline V gene data show CDR1 as SGHDT and CDR2 as YYEEEE. CDR3 sequence reads: CASSGQDYEQYF. CDR3 sequence (DNA): TGTGCCAGCTCCGGACAGGACTACGAGCAGTACTTC.

The CDR3: CASGLGTTAANEKLFF. CDR3 in DNA: TGTGCTAGTGGTTTGGGGACAACTGCAGCTAATGAAAAACTGTTTTTT. The rearrangement uses TRBV12-5 and TRBJ1-4; perhaps TRBD1 as D (5 bases). Germline CDR1 and CDR2: LGHNT and FRNRAP. Trimming removed 1 base from V and 3 bases from J, with 12 bases in between. The CDR3 is 16 amino acids.

This clone was recorded once. V is TRBV10-1 and J is TRBJ1-2; D gene unclear. Trimming cost V 11 bases and J 8 bases, with 24 bases left between them. The CDR3 runs to 14 residues. Per the germline V gene, CDR1 is WNHNN and CDR2 is SYGVQD (reference sequence). The CDR3 nucleotides are TGCGCCGGTATTAAGGGAGGTGCCCTCCGGGGCTACACCTTC. This encodes CAGIKGGALRGYTF.

The V call is TRBV10-3, the J call TRBJ1-1; 7 nucleotides match TRBD1. The V and J ends lost 6 bases and 3 bases, in that order; junction bases with no gene match: 7. The CDR3 is made up of 14 amino acids. The germline gives CDR1 ENHRY, CDR2 SYGVKD. In DNA form, the CDR3 reads TGTGCCATCAGGGGGGGACAGTCGGACACTGAAGCTTTCTTT. Its translation is CAIRGGQSDTEAFF.

The genes are TRBV4-2 and TRBJ2-2; D is ambiguous. The V and J ends lost 1 base and 1 base respectively, with 10 bases between them. Germline values: CDR1 LGHNA, CDR2 YNFKEQ. The CDR3 spans 16 residues. CDR3 sequence (DNA): TGTGCCAGCAGCCAAGGGGCTGTGATGAACACCGGGGAGCTGTTTTTT. Its protein product is CASSQGAVMNTGELFF.